This entry lists 4 T cell receptor beta chains sequenced from one sample in a study of cytomegalovirus exposure and HLA in healthy donors. 60 Vbeta and 13 Jbeta primers were used in PCR. Sequenced by immunoSEQ multiplex PCR; TCRdb stores in-frame clones only, minus some. The data contain around 120,000 clones, roughly 9.9% of them singletons. The sequenced sample consisted of PBMCs. The receptors stem from a man aged 25 to 40 in good health and CMV-seronegative.

This clone has more than one count but fewer than ten. CDR3 sequence reads: CASSHLTAYEQYF. The DNA of the CDR3 is TGTGCCAGCAGCCACTTGACAGCGTACGAGCAGTACTTC. The J gene is TRBJ2-7, the V gene TRBV14; perhaps TRBD1 as D (5 bases). There are 13 residues in the CDR3. The germline gives CDR1 SGHDN, CDR2 FVKESK. Trimming left V 3 bases short and J 4 bases short, with 10 bases between.

The table lists this clone with a few counts. The chain employs TRBV7-8 and TRBJ2-2; 9 nucleotides agree with TRBD2. Per germline, CDR1 SGHVS and CDR2 FQNEAQ. The J segment lost 5 bases and the V segment lost 0 bases, leaving 13 bases of the junction unmatched. The CDR3 has 19 amino acids. CDR3 in DNA: TGTGCCAGCAGCTTAGCGGCGGGGGGGCTTCTTACGGGAACCGGGGAGCTGTTTTTT. This sequence encodes CASSLAAGGLLTGTGELFF.

V usage is TRBV2 and J usage is TRBJ2-3; 10 nucleotides match TRBD1. The CDR3 runs to 15 residues. Germline-derived CDR1 and CDR2 are SNHLY and FYNNEI. V gave up 6 bases and J gave up 1 base; unmatched junction bases: 4. The CDR3 loop reads CASRAGTGGTDTQYF. In DNA, the CDR3 is TGTGCCAGCAGAGCCGGGACAGGGGGCACAGATACGCAGTATTTT. Complete variable domain (other parts from reference TRBV2 and TRBJ2-3): EPEVTQTPSHQVTQMGQEVILRCVPISNHLYFYWYRQILGQKVEFLVSFYNNEISEKSEIFDDQFSVERPDGSNFTLKIRSTKLEDSAMYFCASRAGTGGTDTQYFGPGTRLTVL.

J is TRBJ2-6 and V is TRBV11-3; D uncertain. Looked up from germline, CDR1 is SGHNT and CDR2 is YENEEA. V lost 1 base, J lost 0 bases, and 4 bases lay in between. This CDR3 region has 15 residues. CDR3 residues: CASSLGGSGANVLTF. The CDR3 DNA is TGTGCCAGCAGCTTAGGAGGCTCTGGGGCCAACGTCCTGACTTTC. The full variable domain, rest sourced from reference TRBV11-3 and TRBJ2-6, is EAGVVQSPRYKIIEKKQPVAFWCNPISGHNTLYWYLQNLGQGPELLIRYENEEAVDDSQLPKDRFSAERLKGVDSTLKIQPAELGDSAVYLCASSLGGSGANVLTFGAGSRLTVL.